The 26 T cell receptor beta chains below come from one sample, sequenced in a study of T cells in Graves' hyperthyroidism and ophthalmopathy. Using RNA transcripts as the source, TCR beta CDR3 regions were amplified. HTBI primers drove first-round RT-PCR of the TCR CDR3. Via MiXCR, TCRdb re-called the multiplex PCR reads, giving one row per CDR3 protein. The sample holds 300,000 to 450,000 distinct CDR3 sequences, 15% to 19% seen once. Source material: blood. These receptors were collected from a woman aged 18-29 years with Graves' hyperthyroidism that later progressed to Graves' ophthalmopathy.

Ten or more counts support this clonotype. This rearrangement joins TRBV9 to TRBJ2-7; the match to TRBD2 covers 10 bases. This CDR3 contains 15 residues. Germline V CDR1 and CDR2: SGDLS, YYNGEE. V shed 0 bases and J 5 bases; nucleotides not matched to a gene: 5. CDR3 nucleotides: TGTGCCAGCAGCGTAGGTGGACTAGCGGCTCACGAGCAGTACTTC. This encodes CASSVGGLAAHEQYF.

The sample holds many counts of this clonotype. V and J are TRBV20-1 and TRBJ2-7; TRBD2 matches 9 bases. Germline V gene sequence: CDR1 DFQATT, CDR2 SNEGSKA (reference sequence). V was clipped by 0 bases and J by 0 bases; unmatched bases: 6. CDR3 length: 16 residues. The CDR3 DNA reads TGCAGTGCTAGAGACCCTAGCGGGGCATCCTCCTACGAGCAGTACTTC. Protein: CSARDPSGASSYEQYF.

Notes on this clonotype: A single base separates this from a much larger clone, so it may be a read error. This CDR3 fails to terminate in the conserved phenylalanine or tryptophan, so it likely reflects a read error. The gene calls are TRBV7-9 and TRBJ2-7, with D unclear. The ends were cut back, 6 bases at V and 3 bases at J, with 9 bases in the middle. This CDR3 spans 12 amino acids. Germline V lookup: CDR1 SEHNR, CDR2 FQNEAQ (reference sequence). Here the CDR3 reads CASSYGVYEQYL. The CDR3 DNA follows: TGTGCCAGCAGTTACGGTGTCTACGAGCAGTACCTC.

This clonotype was seen many times. The V and J genes are TRBV5-1 and TRBJ1-6; 9 nucleotides line up with TRBD1. The CDR3 is 15 residues long. V lost 5 bases and J lost 7; bases outside the gene matches: 7. CDR1 and CDR2 (germline): SGHRS, YFSETQ. CDR3 nucleotide sequence: TGCGCCAGCAGTTCGGACGGACAGGGGAATTCACCCCTCCACTTT. It is translated as CASSSDGQGNSPLHF.

The chain links TRBV12-3 or TRBV12-4 to TRBJ2-7; D ambiguous. The CDR3 consists of 13 residues. With 4 bases removed from V and 4 bases from J, the gap between germline ends came to 11 bases. The CDR3 sequence is CASSSNDRYEQYF. CDR3 DNA sequence: TGTGCCAGCAGTTCAAATGACCGGTACGAGCAGTACTTC.

The chain has TRBV20-1 and TRBJ2-7; tentative D call: TRBD1 (6 bases). V lost 5 bases and J lost 4, with 12 bases in between. The CDR3 loop spans 12 amino acids. Germline V gene lookup returns CDR1 DFQATT and CDR2 SNEGSKA (reference sequence). CDR3 residues: CSAVRDNYEQYF. The CDR3, as DNA: TGCAGTGCTGTACGGGACAATTACGAGCAGTACTTC.

This clonotype was seen a few times. J is TRBJ2-6 and V is TRBV5-1; the D gene is possibly TRBD1 (6 bases). The V and J ends lost 4 bases and 0 bases respectively, with 14 bases between them. In germline, CDR1 is SGHRS, CDR2 YFSETQ. The CDR3 is 17 amino acids. CDR3 in DNA: TGCGCCAGCAGCAGTGGGGGCCCGCCCTCTGGGGCCAACGTCCTGACTTTC. Its protein product is CASSSGGPPSGANVLTF. The variable domain in full, completed from reference TRBV5-1 and TRBJ2-6, reads KAGVTQTPRYLIKTRGQQVTLSCSPISGHRSVSWYQQTPGQGLQFLFEYFSETQRNKGNFPGRFSGRQFSNSRSEMNVSTLELGDSALYLCASSSGGPPSGANVLTFGAGSRLTVL.

This clonotype was seen a few times. This chain uses TRBV5-8 with TRBJ2-7; D is possibly TRBD1 (5 bases). CDR1 is SGHTS and CDR2 is YDEGEE in the germline V gene. The CDR3 is 13 residues long. V was cut by 2 bases and J by 5 bases, with 11 bases left in between. CDR3 sequence: CASSFFQGNEQYF. The DNA for the CDR3 is TGTGCCAGCAGCTTTTTCCAGGGCAACGAGCAGTACTTC.

This clonotype was observed at least ten times. This chain links TRBV7-9 with TRBJ2-1; 9 nucleotides align to TRBD2. Germline CDR1 reads SEHNR; CDR2 reads FQNEAQ (reference sequence). The CDR3 totals 15 residues. J was trimmed by 3 bases and V by 6 bases; bases with no gene match: 6. The chain's CDR3 is CASSIAGADYNEQFF. CDR3 nucleotides: TGTGCCAGCAGTATAGCGGGAGCCGACTACAATGAGCAGTTCTTC.

At least ten counts were recorded for this clonotype. The chain links TRBV27 to TRBJ2-3; maybe TRBD2 (6 bases). Germline V gene sequence: CDR1 MNHEY, CDR2 SMNVEV (reference sequence). V dropped 5 bases and J dropped 3 bases, with 15 bases sitting between them. The CDR3 loop spans 15 amino acids. The CDR3 is CASSVLGGKTDTQYF. In DNA, the CDR3 is TGTGCCAGCAGTGTACTGGGGGGAAAGACAGATACGCAGTATTTT.

Ten or more counts support this clonotype. V is TRBV28 and J is TRBJ2-7, with 7 bases lining up with TRBD1. V dropped 5 bases and J dropped 3; count of bases not matched to a gene: 10. Germline V gene lookup returns CDR1 MDHEN and CDR2 SYDVKM. The CDR3 sequence is 15 residues long. DNA for the CDR3: TGTGCCAGCAGTCCACAACGGGACAGTTACTACGAGCAGTACTTC. This gives the protein CASSPQRDSYYEQYF.

This clonotype was seen repeatedly, ten times or more. V usage is TRBV2 and J usage is TRBJ1-4; 10 nucleotides agree with TRBD1. This CDR3 has 14 amino acids. V was clipped by 7 bases and J by 8 bases; unmatched bases: 7. The germline V gene encodes CDR1 SNHLY and CDR2 FYNNEI. The chain's CDR3 is CASTRGTGVEKLFF. For the CDR3, the DNA is TGTGCCAGCACCAGAGGGACAGGGGTGGAAAAACTGTTTTTT.

The genes are TRBV19 and TRBJ1-5; D remains ambiguous. Germline V gives CDR1 LNHDA, CDR2 SQIVND (reference sequence). Trimming cost V 4 bases and J 6 bases, with 13 bases left between them. CDR3 length: 14 amino acids. The CDR3 loop is CASSTPRRAQPQHF. The CDR3 DNA follows: TGTGCCAGTAGTACACCGCGGAGGGCTCAGCCCCAGCATTTT.

Ten or more counts support this clonotype. The rearrangement uses TRBV20-1 and TRBJ1-4; no firm D call. The CDR3 consists of 13 residues. CDR1 DFQATT and CDR2 SNEGSKA come from the germline V gene (reference sequence). Trimming cost V 6 bases and J 5 bases, with 13 bases left between them. CDR3 sequence: CSAGSRLNEKLFF. The CDR3 nucleotides are TGCAGTGCGGGGTCCAGGCTAAATGAAAAACTGTTTTTT.

This clonotype was observed many times. V gene TRBV27 combines with J gene TRBJ1-2; D not certain. V gave up 6 bases and J gave up 2 bases, with 10 bases separating them. The CDR3 extends over 13 amino acids. Germline V gene data show CDR1 as MNHEY and CDR2 as SMNVEV (reference sequence). This CDR3 reads CASSSRPNYGYTF. DNA for the CDR3: TGTGCCAGCAGCTCGAGACCCAACTATGGCTACACCTTC.

This clonotype was picked up many times. This chain joins TRBV10-3 and TRBJ1-2, with TRBD1 matching over 8 bases. This CDR3 contains 13 residues. CDR1 is ENHRY and CDR2 is SYGVKD in the germline V gene. The V and J ends lost 0 bases and 8 bases, in that order; junction bases with no gene match: 2. CDR3 region: CAISESGQEGYTF. The DNA for the CDR3 is TGTGCCATCAGTGAGTCGGGACAGGAGGGCTACACCTTC.

CDR3 loop: CASSYSSSGRSYEQYF. As DNA, the CDR3 is TGTGCCAGCAGTTACTCCTCTAGCGGGAGGTCCTACGAGCAGTACTTC. The chain uses TRBV6-6 and TRBJ2-7; TRBD2 agrees at 11 bases. The CDR3 spans 16 residues. V gave up 0 bases and J gave up 1 base; unmatched junction bases: 2. Per germline, CDR1 MNHNY and CDR2 SVGAGI (reference sequence).

The J gene is TRBJ2-2, the V gene TRBV20-1, with 10 positions matching TRBD2. The length of the CDR3 is 17 residues. Germline values: CDR1 DFQATT, CDR2 SNEGSKA (reference sequence). The V gene end was trimmed by 6 bases and the J gene end by 2 bases; junction bases not matched to a gene: 12. In nucleotides, the CDR3 is TGCAGTGCCCATCCTCGAAGCGGGAGGGGTAACACCGGGGAGCTGTTTTTT. Its protein is CSAHPRSGRGNTGELFF.

This clonotype was counted at least ten times. CDR3 in amino acids: CASTRGAGAKNIQYF. Here the CDR3 DNA reads TGTGCCAGCACCAGGGGCGCCGGGGCCAAAAACATTCAGTACTTC. The chain links TRBV12-3 or TRBV12-4 to TRBJ2-4; weak D call: TRBD1 (6 bases). The CDR3 covers 15 residues. V shed 7 bases and J shed 1 base, with 14 bases lying between them.

This clonotype was counted many times. The chain joins TRBV2 to TRBJ2-5, with D unresolved. V dropped 3 bases and J dropped 2 bases, with 10 bases sitting between them. The germline V gene has CDR1 SNHLY and CDR2 FYNNEI. This CDR3 contains 14 residues. The CDR3 protein is CASSEGRFQETQYF. CDR3 bases: TGTGCCAGCAGTGAGGGAAGATTTCAAGAGACCCAGTACTTC. The full variable domain, in which reference TRBV2 and TRBJ2-5 provide the parts outside the CDR3, is EPEVTQTPSHQVTQMGQEVILRCVPISNHLYFYWYRQILGQKVEFLVSFYNNEISEKSEIFDDQFSVERPDGSNFTLKIRSTKLEDSAMYFCASSEGRFQETQYFGPGTRLLVL.

V is TRBV7-9 and J is TRBJ1-5, with TRBD1 identical over 11 bases. The V gene end was trimmed by 5 bases and the J gene end by 3 bases; junction bases not matched to a gene: 12. Germline V CDR1 and CDR2: SEHNR, FQNEAQ (reference sequence). The CDR3 sequence is 18 residues long. Here the CDR3 DNA reads TGTGCCAGCAGCCCAGGACAGGGGGCGGGAAGCTCCAATCAGCCCCAGCATTTT. Encoded protein: CASSPGQGAGSSNQPQHF.

With regard to this clonotype: One end of the junction fails to match germline, which may point to a read error. This chain connects TRBV5-6 to TRBJ2-2; TRBD1 matches at 10 bases. CDR3 size: 16 residues. CDR1 is SGHDT, CDR2 YYEEEE, per germline. The CDR3 sequence: CASSLDRGRYTGELFF. As DNA, the CDR3 is TGTGCCAGCAGTTTGGACAGGGGGAGGTACACCGGGGAGCTGTTTTTT.

In its sample, this clonotype was seen a few times. The chain's CDR3 is CASSDDVGELFF. CDR3 sequence (DNA): TGTGCCAGCAGCGACGACGTCGGGGAGCTGTTTTTT. The gene calls are TRBV7-8 and TRBJ2-2; no firm D call. The CDR3 extends over 12 amino acids. The germline V and J ends were trimmed by 5 bases and 7 bases, with 8 bases remaining between them. Germline V gene sequence: CDR1 SGHVS, CDR2 FQNEAQ. Full variable domain (outside the CDR3, taken from reference TRBV7-8 and TRBJ2-2): GAGVSQSPRYKVAKRGQDVALRCDPISGHVSLFWYQQALGQGPEFLTYFQNEAQLDKSGLPSDRFFAERPEGSVSTLKIQRTQQEDSAVYLCASSDDVGELFFGEGSRLTVL.

The sample holds many counts of this clonotype. The chain carries TRBV28 and TRBJ1-5; possibly TRBD1 for D (5 bases). The CDR3 covers 15 residues. Trimming cost V 3 bases and J 3 bases, with 12 bases left between them. Germline values: CDR1 MDHEN, CDR2 SYDVKM. This CDR3 is CASSFGGKDNQPQHF. CDR3 nucleotides: TGTGCCAGCAGTTTCGGGGGTAAGGACAATCAGCCCCAGCATTTT.

This clonotype was counted at least ten times. The V call is TRBV10-3, the J call TRBJ2-1, with 12 bases identical to TRBD1. This CDR3 contains 14 residues. V lost 5 bases to trimming and J lost 12 bases; unmatched junction nucleotides: 8. Germline loops: CDR1 ENHRY, CDR2 SYGVKD. The CDR3 sequence: CAISPGQGATMQFF. For the CDR3, the DNA is TGTGCCATCAGTCCGGGACAGGGGGCGACAATGCAGTTCTTC.

This clonotype was counted many times. The CDR3 DNA follows: TGTGCCAGCAGCCAAGACGACAACCGGGACCCCCCCTACGAGCAGTACTTC. Protein sequence: CASSQDDNRDPPYEQYF. This chain connects TRBV14 to TRBJ2-7; D tentatively reads TRBD1 or TRBD2 (5 bases each). V was cut by 0 bases and J by 2 bases, with 17 bases left in between. The CDR3 spans 17 residues. CDR1 is SGHDN and CDR2 is FVKESK in the germline V gene.